This T cell receptor (beta chain) derives from a study of identical twins. Whole-study results and caveats: Conclusions came from cross-sectional statistical analysis, not from following the same donors. Out-of-frame alpha sequences that twins shared showed excess low generation probability.

This clonotype was observed a few times. As yet, its antigen is unknown. TCRdb recomputed calls from the 5' RACE reads with MiXCR, one row per CDR3 protein. Of some 500,000 distinct CDR3 sequences detected, around 15% appear once; the ten largest clones hold 0.8% to 1%. The CDR3 has 15 amino acids. Germline V CDR1 and CDR2: SGHTA, FQGTGA. The V segment lost 4 bases and the J segment 3 bases; nucleotides outside the gene matches: 2. This same sample was also part of a study on yellow fever vaccine responses in identical twins.

This TCR came from a woman aged 18-29 years in good health. The source material was CD4+ T cells sorted from blood. This chain joins TRBV7-3 and TRBJ2-3; 12 bases line up with TRBD2. CDR3 protein: CASSSSGGATDTQYF. DNA of the CDR3: TGTGCCAGCAGCTCTAGCGGGGGGGCAACAGATACGCAGTATTTT.